The sample holds many counts of the clone carrying this T cell receptor beta chain. Its antigen is not identified. The CDR3 is made up of 16 amino acids. V was trimmed by 4 bases and J by 0 bases, leaving 13 bases between them. CDR1 and CDR2 (germline): MGHRA, YSYEKL. The data belong to a study of T cells in Graves' hyperthyroidism and ophthalmopathy. Amplified TCR beta CDR3 regions derived from RNA transcripts. TCR CDR3 regions were first amplified by RT-PCR with HTBI primers. TCRdb recomputed calls from the multiplex PCR reads with MiXCR, one row per CDR3 protein. The table shows around 450,000 distinct CDR3 sequences, with around 14% occurring only once. Hyperthyroidism in the patients, aged 18 to 65, was newly diagnosed and under 2 months in duration. Findings of the study overall: In validation, the model predicted ophthalmopathy. These predictions came a median 6.5 months before onset.

The origin of this receptor is a woman aged 18-29 years with Graves' hyperthyroidism. Sample: blood. This chain links TRBV4-1 with TRBJ2-1; D gene ambiguous. CDR3 sequence reads: CASSRFDISSYNEQFF. In nucleotides, the CDR3 is TGCGCCAGCAGCCGATTTGACATAAGCTCCTACAATGAGCAGTTCTTC.